What follows are 8 T cell receptor beta chains derived from one specimen sequenced in a study of control samples from healthy donors and cancer patients. Clones were sequenced by immunoSEQ multiplex PCR, and TCRdb holds only the in-frame ones, with some missing. The table includes about 140,000 clones, about 86% detected once. Sequencing was done on a sample of blood. These receptors all come from a man younger than 35 in good health.

In its sample, this clone was seen once. In DNA form, the CDR3 reads TGTGCCAGTAGTATCCAGACAGGGTCATCCTCCTATGGCTACACCTTC. It encodes CASSIQTGSSSYGYTF. The chain is built from TRBV19 and TRBJ1-2; TRBD1 aligns across 7 bases. Germline CDR1 LNHDA, CDR2 SQIVND (reference sequence). This CDR3 contains 16 residues. V gave up 3 bases and J gave up 4 bases; unmatched junction bases: 11.

This chain links TRBV7-2 with TRBJ1-3; D unresolved. Deletions cut 3 bases from V and 4 bases from J, with 10 bases between. Germline CDR1 is SGHTA and CDR2 is FQGNSA. The CDR3 loop spans 14 amino acids. This CDR3 reads CASSLGDVGNTIYF. In DNA, the CDR3 is TGTGCCAGCAGCTTGGGTGATGTCGGAAACACCATATATTTT.

V gene TRBV11-2 combines with J gene TRBJ2-5, with 7 bases identical to TRBD1. The V gene end was trimmed by 3 bases and the J gene end by 5 bases; junction bases not matched to a gene: 12. The CDR3 is 16 amino acids. Germline-derived CDR1 and CDR2 are SGHAT and FQNNGV. This chain's CDR3 is CASSFDLDRVGETQYF. DNA for the CDR3: TGTGCCAGCAGCTTCGACCTCGACAGGGTCGGGGAGACCCAGTACTTC. Variable domain in full (rest from reference TRBV11-2 and TRBJ2-5): EAGVAQSPRYKIIEKRQSVAFWCNPISGHATLYWYQQILGQGPKLLIQFQNNGVVDDSQLPKDRFSAERLKGVDSTLKIQPAKLEDSAVYLCASSFDLDRVGETQYFGPGTRLLVL.

The V and J genes are TRBV5-4 and TRBJ2-3; D is tentatively TRBD1 or TRBD2 (5 bases each). Germline V gene data show CDR1 as SGHNT and CDR2 as YYREEE (reference sequence). Trimming removed 4 bases from V and 2 bases from J, with 14 bases in between. CDR3 length equals 15 residues. The CDR3 nucleotides are TGTGCCAGCAGCCAGGGACCGGACTTCACAGATACGCAGTATTTT. Translated, it gives CASSQGPDFTDTQYF.

This sequence joins TRBV19 and TRBJ1-1, with D uncertain. CDR1 is LNHDA and CDR2 is SQIVND in the germline V gene (reference sequence). Trimming took 3 bases from V and 1 from J, leaving 12 bases between them. There are 15 residues in the CDR3. In DNA, the CDR3 is TGTGCCAGTAGTATCTCTTTTTGGGGGAACACTGAAGCTTTCTTT. This translates into CASSISFWGNTEAFF. Drawing the rest from reference TRBV19 and TRBJ1-1, the complete variable domain is DGGITQSPKYLFRKEGQNVTLSCEQNLNHDAMYWYRQDPGQGLRLIYYSQIVNDFQKGDIAEGYSVSREKKESFPLTVTSAQKNPTAFYLCASSISFWGNTEAFFGQGTRLTVV.

The CDR3 protein is CASSHLGMPETQYF. The DNA of the CDR3 is TGTGCCAGCAGCCATTTAGGGATGCCCGAGACCCAGTACTTC. The chain combines TRBV7-2 with TRBJ2-5; D gene uncertain. Germline CDR1 and CDR2: SGHTA and FQGNSA. The CDR3 spans 14 residues. Trimming pared 5 bases from V and 5 bases from J, leaving 15 bases between. Full variable domain (rest looked up from reference TRBV7-2 and TRBJ2-5): GAGVSQSPSNKVTEKGKDVELRCDPISGHTALYWYRQSLGQGLEFLIYFQGNSAPDKSGLPSDRFSAERTGGSVSTLTIQRTQQEDSAVYLCASSHLGMPETQYFGPGTRLLVL.

The gene calls are TRBV14 and TRBJ1-5; TRBD1 matches 9 bases. The CDR3 has 16 residues. Germline CDR1 reads SGHDN; CDR2 reads FVKESK. V lost 5 bases, J lost 1 base, and 6 bases stayed unmatched. The CDR3 protein is CASSGRTGDSNQPQHF. The CDR3 bases are TGTGCCAGCAGCGGACGGACAGGGGACAGCAATCAGCCCCAGCATTTT.

This chain uses TRBV2 with TRBJ2-7, with D perhaps being TRBD1 or TRBD2 (6 bases each). V lost 4 bases and J 4 bases, leaving 23 bases between the germline ends. The CDR3 is 17 residues long. Germline loops: CDR1 SNHLY, CDR2 FYNNEI. The CDR3 region is CASSARPPRGDWYEQYF. CDR3 DNA sequence: TGTGCCAGCAGTGCGAGACCCCCAAGGGGGGATTGGTACGAGCAGTACTTC.